The rows below give T cell receptor beta chains drawn from one sample of a study of T cells in localized non-small cell lung cancer. Measured with immunoSEQ multiplex PCR; TCRdb has only the in-frame clones, and not every one. The sample holds tens of thousands of clones, 87% seen once. Sequencing was performed on peripheral blood mononuclear cells, taken before any cancer treatment. These receptors were taken from a man between 40 and 70 years old with stage III lung adenocarcinoma. Each CDR3 is given with its conserved first and last residue. Each record gives: clone size, CDR3 length, D gene, V gene, J gene, CDR3 protein, CDR3 DNA. A D gene is named only where the DNA matches it firmly. A row's size may be missing; if present it is once, few, many or a size class.

clone size: NA; CDR3 length: 18; D gene: NA; V gene: TRBV5-8; J gene: TRBJ2-3; CDR3 protein: CASSFGKYSTSSTDTQYF; CDR3 DNA: TGTGCCAGCAGCTTTGGAAAGTATTCTACTTCTAGCACAGATACGCAGTATTTT
clone size: NA; CDR3 length: 17; D gene: TRBD1; V gene: TRBV5-1; J gene: TRBJ1-1; CDR3 protein: CASSLGQGGIMNTEAFF; CDR3 DNA: TGCGCCAGCAGCTTAGGTCAGGGGGGAATCATGAACACTGAAGCTTTCTTT
clone size: once; CDR3 length: 13; D gene: TRBD1; V gene: TRBV5-1; J gene: TRBJ1-2; CDR3 protein: CASSVQGADGYTF; CDR3 DNA: TGCGCCAGCAGCGTACAGGGGGCGGATGGCTACACCTTC
clone size: NA; CDR3 length: 14; D gene: TRBD2; V gene: TRBV28; J gene: TRBJ2-5; CDR3 protein: CASSPGTSQETQYF; CDR3 DNA: TGTGCCAGCAGTCCAGGGACTAGCCAAGAGACCCAGTACTTC
clone size: NA; CDR3 length: 11; D gene: NA; V gene: TRBV20-1; J gene: TRBJ2-5; CDR3 protein: CSAKPERTQYF; CDR3 DNA: TGCAGTGCTAAACCCGAAAGGACCCAGTACTTC
clone size: NA; CDR3 length: 14; D gene: NA; V gene: TRBV7-2; J gene: TRBJ2-3; CDR3 protein: CASSLGGLRDTQYF; CDR3 DNA: TGTGCCAGCAGCTTAGGGGGGCTACGAGATACGCAGTATTTT
clone size: NA; CDR3 length: 15; D gene: TRBD1; V gene: TRBV6-5; J gene: TRBJ1-2; CDR3 protein: CASIPGGTSNYGYTF; CDR3 DNA: TGTGCCAGCATTCCAGGGGGGACGAGTAACTATGGCTACACCTTC
clone size: NA; CDR3 length: 15; D gene: TRBD2; V gene: TRBV7-9; J gene: TRBJ2-3; CDR3 protein: CASSLVGLATDTQYF; CDR3 DNA: TGTGCCAGCAGCTTAGTGGGACTAGCCACAGATACGCAGTATTTT
clone size: NA; CDR3 length: 16; D gene: NA; V gene: TRBV4-3; J gene: TRBJ1-3; CDR3 protein: CASSQGVGGVGNTIYF; CDR3 DNA: TGCGCCAGCAGCCAAGGTGTTGGTGGTGTGGGAAACACCATATATTTT
clone size: NA; CDR3 length: 15; D gene: TRBD1; V gene: TRBV5-8; J gene: TRBJ1-5; CDR3 protein: CASSAGQFSNQPQHF; CDR3 DNA: TGTGCCAGCAGCGCGGGACAGTTTAGCAATCAGCCCCAGCATTTT
clone size: NA; CDR3 length: 14; D gene: NA; V gene: TRBV19; J gene: TRBJ1-1; CDR3 protein: CASSIKGFNTEAFF; CDR3 DNA: TGTGCCAGTAGTATCAAGGGCTTTAACACTGAAGCTTTCTTT
clone size: NA; CDR3 length: 12; D gene: NA; V gene: TRBV9; J gene: TRBJ1-3; CDR3 protein: CASSVDRNTIYF; CDR3 DNA: TGTGCCAGCAGCGTAGATCGGAACACCATATATTTT
clone size: NA; CDR3 length: 18; D gene: TRBD1; V gene: TRBV28; J gene: TRBJ2-3; CDR3 protein: CASRPWGTGGILGDTQYF; CDR3 DNA: TGTGCCAGCAGACCATGGGGGACAGGGGGGATCCTGGGAGATACGCAGTATTTT
clone size: NA; CDR3 length: 17; D gene: TRBD1; V gene: TRBV19; J gene: TRBJ1-1; CDR3 protein: CASSRLGQPYENTEAFF; CDR3 DNA: TGTGCCAGTAGCAGATTGGGACAGCCCTACGAGAACACTGAAGCTTTCTTT
clone size: NA; CDR3 length: 15; D gene: TRBD1; V gene: TRBV10-3; J gene: TRBJ2-7; CDR3 protein: CAITRTGANPYEQYF; CDR3 DNA: TGTGCCATCACCCGAACAGGGGCGAACCCCTACGAGCAGTACTTC
clone size: NA; CDR3 length: 17; D gene: NA; V gene: TRBV5-6; J gene: TRBJ1-3; CDR3 protein: CASSLLDGDVSGNTIYF; CDR3 DNA: TGTGCCAGCAGCTTGCTCGATGGGGACGTCTCTGGAAACACCATATATTTT
clone size: NA; CDR3 length: 14; D gene: NA; V gene: TRBV7-2; J gene: TRBJ1-3; CDR3 protein: CASSFENSGNTIYF; CDR3 DNA: TGTGCCAGCAGCTTCGAAAACTCTGGAAACACCATATATTTT
clone size: NA; CDR3 length: 12; D gene: NA; V gene: TRBV7-2; J gene: TRBJ2-7; CDR3 protein: CASTATPYEQYF; CDR3 DNA: TGTGCCAGCACCGCCACCCCTTACGAGCAGTACTTC
clone size: NA; CDR3 length: 13; D gene: NA; V gene: TRBV6-1; J gene: TRBJ1-1; CDR3 protein: CASQERGNTEAFF; CDR3 DNA: TGTGCCAGCCAGGAGAGGGGGAATACTGAAGCTTTCTTT
clone size: NA; CDR3 length: 14; D gene: NA; V gene: TRBV27; J gene: TRBJ2-7; CDR3 protein: CASSQGTTGYEQYF; CDR3 DNA: TGTGCCAGCAGTCAAGGGACAACGGGTTACGAGCAGTACTTC
clone size: NA; CDR3 length: 13; D gene: NA; V gene: TRBV19; J gene: TRBJ1-1; CDR3 protein: CASSWGLNTEAFF; CDR3 DNA: TGTGCCAGTTCCTGGGGTTTGAACACTGAAGCTTTCTTT
clone size: once; CDR3 length: 15; D gene: NA; V gene: TRBV5-6; J gene: TRBJ1-2; CDR3 protein: CASSPSQRLYGGYTF; CDR3 DNA: TGTGCCAGCAGCCCGAGCCAAAGGCTTTATGGTGGCTACACCTTC
clone size: NA; CDR3 length: 14; D gene: NA; V gene: TRBV28; J gene: TRBJ1-6; CDR3 protein: CASRQSMVGSPLHF; CDR3 DNA: TGTGCCAGCAGACAGTCGATGGTGGGTTCACCCCTCCACTTT
clone size: once; CDR3 length: 14; D gene: NA; V gene: TRBV15; J gene: TRBJ2-5; CDR3 protein: CATSGSIPGETQYF; CDR3 DNA: TGTGCCACCAGCGGATCAATACCCGGGGAGACCCAGTACTTC
clone size: NA; CDR3 length: 15; D gene: NA; V gene: TRBV19; J gene: TRBJ1-3; CDR3 protein: CASSMYRNSGNTIYF; CDR3 DNA: TGTGCCAGTAGTATGTACAGAAACTCTGGAAACACCATATATTTT
clone size: NA; CDR3 length: 14; D gene: TRBD1; V gene: TRBV27; J gene: TRBJ1-1; CDR3 protein: CASSQGQENTEAFF; CDR3 DNA: TGTGCCAGCAGTCAGGGACAGGAGAACACTGAAGCTTTCTTT
clone size: NA; CDR3 length: 13; D gene: NA; V gene: TRBV4-2; J gene: TRBJ2-1; CDR3 protein: CASSPGLYNEQFF; CDR3 DNA: TGTGCCAGCAGCCCGGGCCTTTACAATGAGCAGTTCTTC
clone size: NA; CDR3 length: 14; D gene: NA; V gene: TRBV5-4; J gene: TRBJ2-2; CDR3 protein: CASSLQGLTGELFF; CDR3 DNA: TGTGCCAGCAGCTTGCAAGGTCTGACCGGGGAGCTGTTTTTT
clone size: NA; CDR3 length: 10; D gene: NA; V gene: TRBV20-1; J gene: TRBJ2-1; CDR3 protein: CSADRNEQFF; CDR3 DNA: TGCAGTGCAGACCGCAATGAGCAGTTCTTC
clone size: few; CDR3 length: 12; D gene: TRBD2; V gene: TRBV5-1; J gene: TRBJ2-2; CDR3 protein: CASSSGGGELFF; CDR3 DNA: TGCGCCAGCAGCTCGGGGGGCGGGGAGCTGTTTTTT
clone size: once; CDR3 length: 13; D gene: NA; V gene: TRBV7-6; J gene: TRBJ2-2; CDR3 protein: CASSSMNTGELFF; CDR3 DNA: TGTGCCAGCAGTTCTATGAACACCGGGGAGCTGTTTTTT
clone size: NA; CDR3 length: 13; D gene: NA; V gene: TRBV6-5; J gene: TRBJ1-5; CDR3 protein: CASSYLSNQPQHF; CDR3 DNA: TGTGCCAGCAGTTACCTCAGCAATCAGCCCCAGCATTTT
clone size: NA; CDR3 length: 14; D gene: NA; V gene: TRBV7-8; J gene: TRBJ2-5; CDR3 protein: CASSLAPQQETQYF; CDR3 DNA: TGTGCCAGCAGCTTAGCGCCTCAGCAAGAGACCCAGTACTTC
clone size: NA; CDR3 length: 11; D gene: NA; V gene: TRBV30; J gene: TRBJ1-1; CDR3 protein: CAWRPTTEAFF; CDR3 DNA: TGTGCCTGGAGACCCACCACTGAAGCTTTCTTT
clone size: NA; CDR3 length: 14; D gene: TRBD2; V gene: TRBV2; J gene: TRBJ2-1; CDR3 protein: CASRGTSAYNEQFF; CDR3 DNA: TGTGCCAGCAGGGGGACTAGCGCCTACAATGAGCAGTTCTTC
clone size: NA; CDR3 length: 13; D gene: NA; V gene: TRBV19; J gene: TRBJ1-2; CDR3 protein: CASSSQGMDGYTF; CDR3 DNA: TGTGCCAGTAGTTCTCAGGGGATGGATGGCTACACCTTC
clone size: NA; CDR3 length: 13; D gene: NA; V gene: TRBV10-3; J gene: TRBJ1-1; CDR3 protein: CAISVQGNTEAFF; CDR3 DNA: TGTGCCATCAGCGTACAGGGGAACACTGAAGCTTTCTTT
clone size: NA; CDR3 length: 17; D gene: NA; V gene: TRBV5-3; J gene: TRBJ1-6; CDR3 protein: CARTYEEQETDNSPLHF; CDR3 DNA: TGTGCCAGAACCTACGAGGAACAGGAGACCGATAATTCACCCCTCCACTTT
clone size: few; CDR3 length: 14; D gene: NA; V gene: TRBV29-1; J gene: TRBJ1-1; CDR3 protein: CSVKSGAQNTEAFF; CDR3 DNA: TGCAGCGTTAAATCTGGGGCACAGAACACTGAAGCTTTCTTT
clone size: NA; CDR3 length: 15; D gene: TRBD1; V gene: TRBV30; J gene: TRBJ1-2; CDR3 protein: CAWGSGTGDREGYTF; CDR3 DNA: TGTGCCTGGGGATCCGGGACAGGGGATCGTGAAGGCTACACCTTC
clone size: NA; CDR3 length: 14; D gene: NA; V gene: TRBV7-3; J gene: TRBJ2-3; CDR3 protein: CASSRGPAKDTQYF; CDR3 DNA: TGTGCCAGCAGCCGCGGGCCAGCTAAAGATACGCAGTATTTT
clone size: NA; CDR3 length: 12; D gene: NA; V gene: TRBV4-1; J gene: TRBJ2-5; CDR3 protein: CASSQGPGTQYF; CDR3 DNA: TGCGCCAGCAGCCAAGGGCCGGGAACCCAGTACTTC
clone size: NA; CDR3 length: 16; D gene: TRBD1; V gene: TRBV7-2; J gene: TRBJ1-6; CDR3 protein: CASSPRTGGINSPLHF; CDR3 DNA: TGTGCCAGCAGCCCCCGGACAGGGGGTATCAATTCACCCCTCCACTTT
clone size: once; CDR3 length: 14; D gene: NA; V gene: TRBV7-2; J gene: TRBJ2-2; CDR3 protein: CASSPGARTGELFF; CDR3 DNA: TGTGCCAGCAGCCCGGGAGCCCGTACCGGGGAGCTGTTTTTT
clone size: NA; CDR3 length: 15; D gene: NA; V gene: TRBV5-6; J gene: TRBJ2-2; CDR3 protein: CASSLKPGGIRELFF; CDR3 DNA: TGTGCCAGCAGCTTGAAGCCAGGAGGGATCAGGGAGCTGTTTTTT
clone size: NA; CDR3 length: 15; D gene: NA; V gene: TRBV9; J gene: TRBJ2-2; CDR3 protein: CASSGRAMNTGELFF; CDR3 DNA: TGTGCCAGCAGCGGCAGGGCTATGAACACCGGGGAGCTGTTTTTT
clone size: once; CDR3 length: 14; D gene: TRBD2; V gene: TRBV5-1; J gene: TRBJ2-5; CDR3 protein: CASSLASGQETQYF; CDR3 DNA: TGCGCCAGCAGCTTGGCTAGCGGCCAAGAGACCCAGTACTTC
clone size: NA; CDR3 length: 16; D gene: TRBD1; V gene: TRBV6-1; J gene: TRBJ1-5; CDR3 protein: CASSADRALLNQPQHF; CDR3 DNA: TGTGCCAGCAGTGCTGACAGGGCGCTCCTCAATCAGCCCCAGCATTTT
clone size: once; CDR3 length: 12; D gene: NA; V gene: TRBV11-2; J gene: TRBJ2-7; CDR3 protein: CASSLTGFEQYF; CDR3 DNA: TGTGCCAGCAGCTTAACAGGTTTTGAGCAGTACTTC
clone size: NA; CDR3 length: 12; D gene: NA; V gene: TRBV6-1; J gene: TRBJ2-3; CDR3 protein: CASRPPADTQYF; CDR3 DNA: TGTGCCAGCAGACCCCCCGCAGATACGCAGTATTTT
clone size: few; CDR3 length: 15; D gene: NA; V gene: TRBV12-5; J gene: TRBJ2-1; CDR3 protein: CASGFKVNSYNEQFF; CDR3 DNA: TGTGCTAGTGGTTTCAAGGTTAACTCCTACAATGAGCAGTTCTTC